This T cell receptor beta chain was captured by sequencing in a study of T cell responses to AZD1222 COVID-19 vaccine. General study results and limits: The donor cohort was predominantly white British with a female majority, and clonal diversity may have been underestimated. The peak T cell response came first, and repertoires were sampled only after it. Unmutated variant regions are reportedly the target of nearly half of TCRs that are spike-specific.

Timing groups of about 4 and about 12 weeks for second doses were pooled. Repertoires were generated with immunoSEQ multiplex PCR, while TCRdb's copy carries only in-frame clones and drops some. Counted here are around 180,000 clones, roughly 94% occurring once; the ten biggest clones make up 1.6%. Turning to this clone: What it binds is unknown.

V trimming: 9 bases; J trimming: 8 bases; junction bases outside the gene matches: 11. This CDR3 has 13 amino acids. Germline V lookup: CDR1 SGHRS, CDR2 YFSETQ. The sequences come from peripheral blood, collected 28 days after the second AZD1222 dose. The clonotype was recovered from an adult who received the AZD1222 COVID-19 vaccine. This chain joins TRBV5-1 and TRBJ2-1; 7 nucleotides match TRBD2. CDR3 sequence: CATSGKLFYEQFF. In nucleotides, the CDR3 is TGCGCCACGAGCGGGAAGCTTTTCTATGAGCAGTTCTTC.